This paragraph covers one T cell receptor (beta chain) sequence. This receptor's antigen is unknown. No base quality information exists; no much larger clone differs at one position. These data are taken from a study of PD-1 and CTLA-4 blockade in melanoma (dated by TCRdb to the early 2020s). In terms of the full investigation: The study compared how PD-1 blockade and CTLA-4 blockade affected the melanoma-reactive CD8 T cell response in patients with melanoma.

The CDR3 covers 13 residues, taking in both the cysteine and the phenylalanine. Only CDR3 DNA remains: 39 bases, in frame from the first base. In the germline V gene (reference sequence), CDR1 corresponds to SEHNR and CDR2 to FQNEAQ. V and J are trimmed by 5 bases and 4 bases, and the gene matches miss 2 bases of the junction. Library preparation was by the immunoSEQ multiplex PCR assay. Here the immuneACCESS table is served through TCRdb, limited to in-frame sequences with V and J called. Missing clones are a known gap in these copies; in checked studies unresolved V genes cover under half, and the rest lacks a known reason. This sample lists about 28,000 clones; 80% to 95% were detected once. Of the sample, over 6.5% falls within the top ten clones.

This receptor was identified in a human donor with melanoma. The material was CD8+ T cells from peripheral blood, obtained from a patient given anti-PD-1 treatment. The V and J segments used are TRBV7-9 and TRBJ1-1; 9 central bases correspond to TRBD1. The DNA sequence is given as TGTGCCAGCAGCCTGGACAGGGGCACTGAAGCTTTCTTT. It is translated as CASSLDRGTEAFF.